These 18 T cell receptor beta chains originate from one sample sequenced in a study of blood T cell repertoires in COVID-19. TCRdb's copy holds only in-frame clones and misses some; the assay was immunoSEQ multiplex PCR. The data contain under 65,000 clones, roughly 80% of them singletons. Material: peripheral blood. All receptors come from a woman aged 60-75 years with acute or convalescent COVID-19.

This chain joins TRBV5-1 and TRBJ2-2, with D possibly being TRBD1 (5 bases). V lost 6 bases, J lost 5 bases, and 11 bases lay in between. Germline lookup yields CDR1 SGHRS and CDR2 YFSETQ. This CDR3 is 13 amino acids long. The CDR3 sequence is CASTQGETGELFF. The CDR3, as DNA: TGCGCCAGCACCCAGGGCGAAACCGGGGAGCTGTTTTTT.

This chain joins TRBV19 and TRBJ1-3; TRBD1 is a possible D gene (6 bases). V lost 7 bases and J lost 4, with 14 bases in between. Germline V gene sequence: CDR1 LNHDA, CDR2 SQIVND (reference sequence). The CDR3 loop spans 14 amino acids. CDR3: CASIRGAGGNTIYF. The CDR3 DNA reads TGTGCCAGTATACGGGGGGCAGGAGGAAACACCATATATTTT.

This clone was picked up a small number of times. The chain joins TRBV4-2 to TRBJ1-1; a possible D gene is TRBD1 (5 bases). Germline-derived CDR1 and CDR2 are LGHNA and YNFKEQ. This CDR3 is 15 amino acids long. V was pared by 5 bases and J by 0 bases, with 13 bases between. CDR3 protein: CASSLDTYMNTEAFF. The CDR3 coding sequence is TGTGCCAGCAGCTTGGACACTTACATGAACACTGAAGCTTTCTTT.

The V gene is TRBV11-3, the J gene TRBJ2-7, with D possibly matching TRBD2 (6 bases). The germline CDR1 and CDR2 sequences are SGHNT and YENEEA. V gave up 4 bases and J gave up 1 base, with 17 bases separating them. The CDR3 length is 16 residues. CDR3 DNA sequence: TGTGCCAGCAGCTCTAAAGTTCCGGGACTTTCCTACGAGCAGTACTTC. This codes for CASSSKVPGLSYEQYF.

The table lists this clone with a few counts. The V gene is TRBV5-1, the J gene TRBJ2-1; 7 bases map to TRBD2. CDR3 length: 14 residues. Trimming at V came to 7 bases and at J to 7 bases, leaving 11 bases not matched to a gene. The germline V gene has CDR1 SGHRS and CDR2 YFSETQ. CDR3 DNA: TGCGCCAGCGGGGAGGGAGGCTGGGTTAATGAGCAGTTCTTC. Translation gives CASGEGGWVNEQFF.

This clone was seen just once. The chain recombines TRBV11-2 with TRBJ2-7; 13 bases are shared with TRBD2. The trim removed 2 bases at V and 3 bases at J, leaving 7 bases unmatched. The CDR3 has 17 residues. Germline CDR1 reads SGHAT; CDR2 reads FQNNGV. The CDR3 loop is CASSLLPGLAGVYEQYF. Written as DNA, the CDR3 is TGTGCCAGCAGCTTACTTCCTGGACTAGCGGGAGTCTACGAGCAGTACTTC.

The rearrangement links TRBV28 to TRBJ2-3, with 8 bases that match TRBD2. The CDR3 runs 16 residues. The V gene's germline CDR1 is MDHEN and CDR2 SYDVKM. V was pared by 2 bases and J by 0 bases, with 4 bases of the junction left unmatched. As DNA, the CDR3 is TGTGCCAGCAGTTTAATTAGCGGGGTTAGCACAGATACGCAGTATTTT. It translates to CASSLISGVSTDTQYF.

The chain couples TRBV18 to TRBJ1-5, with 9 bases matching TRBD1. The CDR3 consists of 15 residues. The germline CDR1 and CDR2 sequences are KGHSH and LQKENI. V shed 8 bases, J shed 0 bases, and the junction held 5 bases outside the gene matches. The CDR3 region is CASGPGQGSNQPQHF. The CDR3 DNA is TGTGCCAGCGGCCCGGGACAGGGTAGCAATCAGCCCCAGCATTTT.

The CDR3 nucleotides read TGTGCCAGCAGTCCCCGACAGGGGAACGAGCAGTACTTC. Translating gives CASSPRQGNEQYF. This rearrangement joins TRBV12-3 or TRBV12-4 to TRBJ2-7; 8 bases fit TRBD1. This CDR3 region has 13 residues. V trimming: 5 bases; J trimming: 5 bases; junction bases outside the gene matches: 5.

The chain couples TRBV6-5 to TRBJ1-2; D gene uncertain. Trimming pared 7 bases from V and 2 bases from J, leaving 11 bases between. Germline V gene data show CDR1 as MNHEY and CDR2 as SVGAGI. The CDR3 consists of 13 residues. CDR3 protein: CASNPGGNYGYTF. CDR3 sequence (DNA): TGTGCCAGCAATCCAGGTGGAAACTATGGCTACACCTTC.

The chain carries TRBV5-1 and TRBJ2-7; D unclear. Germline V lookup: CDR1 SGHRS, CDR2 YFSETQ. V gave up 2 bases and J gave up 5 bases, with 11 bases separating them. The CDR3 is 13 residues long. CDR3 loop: CASSFWSSDEQYF. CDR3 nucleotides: TGCGCCAGCAGCTTCTGGTCCAGCGACGAGCAGTACTTC.

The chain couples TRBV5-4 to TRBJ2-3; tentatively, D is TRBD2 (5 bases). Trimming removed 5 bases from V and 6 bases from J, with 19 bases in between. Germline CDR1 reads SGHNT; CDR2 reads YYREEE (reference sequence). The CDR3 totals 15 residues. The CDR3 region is CASSQGASRSDTQYF. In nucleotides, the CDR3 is TGTGCCAGCAGTCAAGGAGCTAGCAGGTCCGATACGCAGTATTTT.

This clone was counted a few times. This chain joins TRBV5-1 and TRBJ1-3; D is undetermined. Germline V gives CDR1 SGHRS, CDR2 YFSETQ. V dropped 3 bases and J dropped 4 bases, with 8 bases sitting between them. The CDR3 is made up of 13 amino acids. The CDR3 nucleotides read TGCGCCAGCAGCTCGACTGCGGGAAACACCATATATTTT. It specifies CASSSTAGNTIYF. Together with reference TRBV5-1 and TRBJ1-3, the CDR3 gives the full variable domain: KAGVTQTPRYLIKTRGQQVTLSCSPISGHRSVSWYQQTPGQGLQFLFEYFSETQRNKGNFPGRFSGRQFSNSRSEMNVSTLELGDSALYLCASSSTAGNTIYFGEGSWLTVV.

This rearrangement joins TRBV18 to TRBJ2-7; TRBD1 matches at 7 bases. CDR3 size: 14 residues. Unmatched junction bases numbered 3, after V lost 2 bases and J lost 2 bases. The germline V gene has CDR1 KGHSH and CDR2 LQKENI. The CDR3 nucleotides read TGTGCCAGCTCACCAAGGGACAGCACCTACGAGCAGTACTTC. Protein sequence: CASSPRDSTYEQYF. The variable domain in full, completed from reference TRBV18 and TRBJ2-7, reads NAGVMQNPRHLVRRRGQEARLRCSPMKGHSHVYWYRQLPEEGLKFMVYLQKENIIDESGMPKERFSAEFPKEGPSILRIQQVVRGDSAAYFCASSPRDSTYEQYFGPGTRLTVT.

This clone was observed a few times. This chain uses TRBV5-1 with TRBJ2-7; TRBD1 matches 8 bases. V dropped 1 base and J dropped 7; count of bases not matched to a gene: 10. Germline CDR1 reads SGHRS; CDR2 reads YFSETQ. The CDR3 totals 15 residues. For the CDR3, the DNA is TGCGCCAGCAGCTTGACCGCAGGGGGCGGAAAGGAGCAGTACTTC. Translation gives CASSLTAGGGKEQYF.

The CDR3 sequence is CASTGGEANEKLFF. The CDR3 nucleotides are TGCGCCAGCACCGGGGGTGAAGCTAATGAAAAACTGTTTTTT. The chain employs TRBV5-1 and TRBJ1-4; tentative D call: TRBD1 (5 bases). Germline V gives CDR1 SGHRS, CDR2 YFSETQ. V lost 6 bases to trimming and J lost 3 bases, with 12 bases between them. The length of the CDR3 is 14 residues.

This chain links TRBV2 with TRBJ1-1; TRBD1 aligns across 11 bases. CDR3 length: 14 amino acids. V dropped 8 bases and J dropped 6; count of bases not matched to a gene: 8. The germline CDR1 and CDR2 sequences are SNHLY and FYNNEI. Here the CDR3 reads CASSRGQGVSEAFF. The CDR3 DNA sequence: TGTGCCAGCTCTCGGGGACAGGGGGTTTCTGAAGCTTTCTTT. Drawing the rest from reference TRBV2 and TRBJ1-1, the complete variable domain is EPEVTQTPSHQVTQMGQEVILRCVPISNHLYFYWYRQILGQKVEFLVSFYNNEISEKSEIFDDQFSVERPDGSNFTLKIRSTKLEDSAMYFCASSRGQGVSEAFFGQGTRLTVV.

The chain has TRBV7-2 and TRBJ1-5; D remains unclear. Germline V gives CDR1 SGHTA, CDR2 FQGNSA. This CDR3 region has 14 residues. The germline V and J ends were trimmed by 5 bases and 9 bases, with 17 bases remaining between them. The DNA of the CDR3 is TGTGCCAGCAGCCCCCTCGCAGGCTTAACGCCCCAGCATTTT. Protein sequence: CASSPLAGLTPQHF.